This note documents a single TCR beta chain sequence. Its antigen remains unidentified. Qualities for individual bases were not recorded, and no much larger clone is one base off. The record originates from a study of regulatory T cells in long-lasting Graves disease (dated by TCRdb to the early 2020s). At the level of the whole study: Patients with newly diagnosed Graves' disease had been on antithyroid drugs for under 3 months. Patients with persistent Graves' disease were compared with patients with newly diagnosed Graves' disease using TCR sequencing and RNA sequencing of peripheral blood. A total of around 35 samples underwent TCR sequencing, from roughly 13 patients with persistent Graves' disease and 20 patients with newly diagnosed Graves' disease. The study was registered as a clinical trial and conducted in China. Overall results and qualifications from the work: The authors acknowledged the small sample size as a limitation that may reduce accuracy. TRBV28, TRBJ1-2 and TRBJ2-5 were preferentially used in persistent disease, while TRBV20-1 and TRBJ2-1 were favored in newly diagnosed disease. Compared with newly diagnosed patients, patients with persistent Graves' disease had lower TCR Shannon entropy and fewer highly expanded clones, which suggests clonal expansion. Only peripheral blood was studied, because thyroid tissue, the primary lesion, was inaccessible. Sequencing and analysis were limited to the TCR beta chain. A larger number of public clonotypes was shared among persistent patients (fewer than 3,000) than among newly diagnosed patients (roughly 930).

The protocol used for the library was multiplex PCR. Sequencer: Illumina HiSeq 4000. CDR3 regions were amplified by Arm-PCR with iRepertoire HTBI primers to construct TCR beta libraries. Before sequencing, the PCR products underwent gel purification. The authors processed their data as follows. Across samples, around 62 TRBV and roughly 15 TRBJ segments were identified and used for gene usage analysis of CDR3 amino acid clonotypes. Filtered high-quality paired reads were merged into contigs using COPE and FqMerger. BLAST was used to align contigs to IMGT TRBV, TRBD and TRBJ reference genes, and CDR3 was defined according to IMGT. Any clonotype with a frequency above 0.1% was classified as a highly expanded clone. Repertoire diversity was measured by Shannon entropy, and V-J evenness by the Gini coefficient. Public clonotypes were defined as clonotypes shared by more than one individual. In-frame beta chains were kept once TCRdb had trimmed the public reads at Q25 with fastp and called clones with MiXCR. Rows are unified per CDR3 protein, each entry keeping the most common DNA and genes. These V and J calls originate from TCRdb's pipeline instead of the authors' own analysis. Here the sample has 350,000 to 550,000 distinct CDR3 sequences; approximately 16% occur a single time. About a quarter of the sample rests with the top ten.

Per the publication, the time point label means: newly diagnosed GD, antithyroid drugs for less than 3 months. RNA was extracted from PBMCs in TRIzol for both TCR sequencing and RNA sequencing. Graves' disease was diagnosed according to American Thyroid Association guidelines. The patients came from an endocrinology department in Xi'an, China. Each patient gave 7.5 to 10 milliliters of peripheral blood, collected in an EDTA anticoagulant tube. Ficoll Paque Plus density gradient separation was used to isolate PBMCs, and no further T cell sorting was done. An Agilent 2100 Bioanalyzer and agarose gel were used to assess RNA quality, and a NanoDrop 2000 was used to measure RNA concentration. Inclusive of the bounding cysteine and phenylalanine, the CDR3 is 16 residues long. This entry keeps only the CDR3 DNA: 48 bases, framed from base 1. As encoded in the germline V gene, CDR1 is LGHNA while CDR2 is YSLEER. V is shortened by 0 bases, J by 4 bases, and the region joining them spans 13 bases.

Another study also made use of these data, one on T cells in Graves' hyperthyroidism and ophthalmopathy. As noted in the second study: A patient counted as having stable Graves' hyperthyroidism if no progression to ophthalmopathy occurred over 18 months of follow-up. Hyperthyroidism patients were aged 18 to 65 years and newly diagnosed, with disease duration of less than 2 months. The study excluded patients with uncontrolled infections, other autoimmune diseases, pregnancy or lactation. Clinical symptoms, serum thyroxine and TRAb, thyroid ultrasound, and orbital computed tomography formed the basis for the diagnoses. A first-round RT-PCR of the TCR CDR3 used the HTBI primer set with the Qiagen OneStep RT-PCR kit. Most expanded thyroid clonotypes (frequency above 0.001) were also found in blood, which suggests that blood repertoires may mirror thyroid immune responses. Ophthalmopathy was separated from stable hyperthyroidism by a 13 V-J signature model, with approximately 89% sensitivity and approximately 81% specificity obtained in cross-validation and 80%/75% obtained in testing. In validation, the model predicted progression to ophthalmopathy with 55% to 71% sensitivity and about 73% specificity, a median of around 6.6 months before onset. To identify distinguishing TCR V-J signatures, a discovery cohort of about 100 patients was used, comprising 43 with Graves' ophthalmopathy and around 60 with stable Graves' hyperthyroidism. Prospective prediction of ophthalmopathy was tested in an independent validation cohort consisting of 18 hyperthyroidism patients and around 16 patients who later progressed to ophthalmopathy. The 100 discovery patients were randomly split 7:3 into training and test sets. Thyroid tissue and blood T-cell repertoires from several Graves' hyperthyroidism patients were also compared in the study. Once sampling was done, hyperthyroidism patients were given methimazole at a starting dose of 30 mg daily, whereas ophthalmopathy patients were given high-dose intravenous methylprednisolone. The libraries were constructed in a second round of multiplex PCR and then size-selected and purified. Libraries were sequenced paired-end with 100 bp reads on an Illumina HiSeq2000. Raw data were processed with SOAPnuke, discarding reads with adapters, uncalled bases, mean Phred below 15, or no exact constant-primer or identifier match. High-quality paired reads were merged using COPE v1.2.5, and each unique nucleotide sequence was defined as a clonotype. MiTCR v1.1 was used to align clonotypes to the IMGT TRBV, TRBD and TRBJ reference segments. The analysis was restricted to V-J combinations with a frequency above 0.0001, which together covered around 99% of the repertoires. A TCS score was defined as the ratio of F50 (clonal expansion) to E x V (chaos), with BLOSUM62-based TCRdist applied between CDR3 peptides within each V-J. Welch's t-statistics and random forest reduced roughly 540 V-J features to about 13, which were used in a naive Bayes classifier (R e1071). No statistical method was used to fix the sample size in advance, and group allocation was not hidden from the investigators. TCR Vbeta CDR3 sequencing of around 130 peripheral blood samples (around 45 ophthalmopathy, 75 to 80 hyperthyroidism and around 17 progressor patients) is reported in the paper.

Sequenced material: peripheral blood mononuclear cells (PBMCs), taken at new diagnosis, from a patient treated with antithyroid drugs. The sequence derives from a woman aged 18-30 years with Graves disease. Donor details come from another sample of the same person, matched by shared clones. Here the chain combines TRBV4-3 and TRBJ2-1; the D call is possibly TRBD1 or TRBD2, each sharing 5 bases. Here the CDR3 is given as CASSQEGETGYNEQFF. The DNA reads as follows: TGCGCCAGCAGCCAAGAGGGGGAGACGGGGTACAATGAGCAGTTCTTC.